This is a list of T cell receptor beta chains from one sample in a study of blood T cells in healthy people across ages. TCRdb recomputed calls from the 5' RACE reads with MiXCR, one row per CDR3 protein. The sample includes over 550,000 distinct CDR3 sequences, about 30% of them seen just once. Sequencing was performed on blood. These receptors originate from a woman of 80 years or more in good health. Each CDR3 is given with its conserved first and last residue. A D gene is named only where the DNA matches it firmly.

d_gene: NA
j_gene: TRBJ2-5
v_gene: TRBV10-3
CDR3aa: CASSESRDSELGTQYF

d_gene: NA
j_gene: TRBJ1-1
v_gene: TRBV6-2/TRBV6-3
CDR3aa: CASSYEGYAGTEAFF

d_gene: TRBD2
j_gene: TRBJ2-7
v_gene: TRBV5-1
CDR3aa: CASSPGGAQGYEQYF

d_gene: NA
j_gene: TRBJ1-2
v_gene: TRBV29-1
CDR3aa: CSVEALTGRHGYTF

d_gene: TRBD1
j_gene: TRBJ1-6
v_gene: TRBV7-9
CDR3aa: CASSGGQGGRSPLHF

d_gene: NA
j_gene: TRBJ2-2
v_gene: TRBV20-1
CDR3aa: CSAPEGDITGELFF

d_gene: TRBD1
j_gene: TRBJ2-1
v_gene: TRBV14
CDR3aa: CASSQDQGANVQCF

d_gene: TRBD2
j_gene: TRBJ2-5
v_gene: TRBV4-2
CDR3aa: CASSQVAGPQETQYF

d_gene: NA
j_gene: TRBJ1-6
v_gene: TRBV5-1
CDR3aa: CASSLQESNSPLHF

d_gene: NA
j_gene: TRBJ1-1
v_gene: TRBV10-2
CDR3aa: CASSDTGTLNTEAFF

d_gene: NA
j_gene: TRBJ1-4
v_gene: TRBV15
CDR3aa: CATSRDFSSRLRKLFF

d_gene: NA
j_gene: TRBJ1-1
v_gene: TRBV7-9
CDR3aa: CASSLSQGITEAFF

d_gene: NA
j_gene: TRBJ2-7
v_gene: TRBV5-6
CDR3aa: CASSLTGPQSEQYF

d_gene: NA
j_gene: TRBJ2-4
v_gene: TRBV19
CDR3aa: CASSIEGRTKNIQYF

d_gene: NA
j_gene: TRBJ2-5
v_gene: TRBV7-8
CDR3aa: CASSFSGFQETQYF

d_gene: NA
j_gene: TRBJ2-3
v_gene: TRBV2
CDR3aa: CASRIPGAPTDTQYF

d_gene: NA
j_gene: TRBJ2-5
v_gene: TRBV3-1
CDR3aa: CASSQQQGTRETQYF

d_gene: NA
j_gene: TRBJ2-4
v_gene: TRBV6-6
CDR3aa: CASKPRSGEAKNIQYF

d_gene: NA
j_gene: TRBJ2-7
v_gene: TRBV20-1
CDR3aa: CSPDSPLYNEQYF

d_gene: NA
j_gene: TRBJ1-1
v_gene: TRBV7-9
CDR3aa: CASSLSTAGTEAFF

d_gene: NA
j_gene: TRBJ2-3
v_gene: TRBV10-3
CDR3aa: CAMSSEKFTDTQYF

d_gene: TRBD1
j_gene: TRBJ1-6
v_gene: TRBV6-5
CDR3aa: CASSYTGQGLRGSPLHF

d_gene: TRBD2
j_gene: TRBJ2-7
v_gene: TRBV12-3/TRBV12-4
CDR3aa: CASSLTGGLDEQYF

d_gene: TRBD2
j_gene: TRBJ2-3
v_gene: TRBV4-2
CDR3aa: CASSQDAASGADTQYF

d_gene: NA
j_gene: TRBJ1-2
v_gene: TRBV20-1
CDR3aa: CSARGAWGGYGYTF

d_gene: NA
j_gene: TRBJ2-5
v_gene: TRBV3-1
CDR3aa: CASSQPRDLETQYF

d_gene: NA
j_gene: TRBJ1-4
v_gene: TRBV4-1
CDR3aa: CASSPVGALNEKLFF

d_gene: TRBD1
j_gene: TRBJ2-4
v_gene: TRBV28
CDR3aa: CASSDRGARNEQYF

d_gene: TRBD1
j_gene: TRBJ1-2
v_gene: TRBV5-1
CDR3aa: CASSFEGANGGYTF